Listed below are T cell receptor beta chains from one sample, sequenced in a study of blood T cell repertoires in COVID-19. Using immunoSEQ multiplex PCR, the repertoire was profiled, and TCRdb retains in-frame clones only, with some absent. The sample yields about 220,000 clones, around 91% seen once. The sequenced material came from PBMCs or T cells enriched from blood (not recorded which). These receptors were obtained from a young woman in a cohort exposed to, infected with or recovered from COVID-19 (not recorded which). The CDR3 runs from the conserved cysteine through the conserved F or W. D genes are given only for firm matches. Rows give clone size only sometimes, using once, few, many, or a class for an expanded clone.

clone size	V gene	J gene	CDR3 length	D gene	CDR3 DNA	CDR3 protein
.	TRBV24-1	TRBJ2-2	15	.	TGTGCCACCAGGGGTGACTACCCGGAGGTCGGGGAGCTGTTTTTT	CATRGDYPEVGELFF
.	TRBV29-1	TRBJ2-5	14	TRBD2	TGCAGCGTATCCGGGACTAGCGGCCAAGAGACCCAGTACTTC	CSVSGTSGQETQYF
.	TRBV2	TRBJ1-2	14	.	TGTGCCAGCAGTGAACAGGGCCCATCCTATGGCTACACCTTC	CASSEQGPSYGYTF
once	TRBV4-2	TRBJ1-2	16	TRBD1	TGTGCCAGCAGCCTCCAACCGGGACAGGACCACTATGGCTACACCTTC	CASSLQPGQDHYGYTF
.	TRBV28	TRBJ2-7	15	TRBD1	TGTGCCAGCAGTTTGGGAGGGACAGGGGGCTACGAGCAGTACTTC	CASSLGGTGGYEQYF
.	TRBV28	TRBJ1-3	13	.	TGTGCCAGCACGGTGAACTCTGGAAACACCATATATTTT	CASTVNSGNTIYF
.	TRBV24-1	TRBJ1-5	15	TRBD1	TGTGCCACCAGTGGGACAGGGGGTAGCAATCAGCCCCAGCATTTT	CATSGTGGSNQPQHF
few	TRBV15	TRBJ1-5	12	.	TGTGCCACCAGCAGAGATCGGCAGCCCCAGCATTTT	CATSRDRQPQHF
once	TRBV12-3/TRBV12-4	TRBJ1-5	13	.	TGTGCCAGCAGGCCAGCGAGCAATCAGCCCCAGCATTTT	CASRPASNQPQHF
.	TRBV6-5	TRBJ2-5	14	.	TGTGCCAGCAGTTACTCGAACCCGCGGGAGACCCAGTACTTC	CASSYSNPRETQYF
.	TRBV11-2	TRBJ2-1	13	.	TGTGCCAGCAGCTCCCCATGGGGGCTAGCTGTGTTCTTC	CASSSPWGLAVFF
.	TRBV11-3	TRBJ2-5	17	TRBD2	TGTGCCAGCAGCTTAGATTGGCTAGCGGGGGGCCAAGAGACCCAGTACTTC	CASSLDWLAGGQETQYF
few	TRBV28	TRBJ1-5	16	.	TGTGCCAGCAGTTTGTGGGGGGGCGAAACCGATCAGCCCCAGCATTTT	CASSLWGGETDQPQHF
.	TRBV11-3	TRBJ1-2	14	.	TGTGCCAGCAGCTTAGGGCAGGTCAGCTATGGCTACACCTTC	CASSLGQVSYGYTF
.	TRBV9	TRBJ1-2	15	.	TGTGCCAGCAGCGTGGGAATGACACAGGGTTACGGCTACACCTTC	CASSVGMTQGYGYTF
.	TRBV28	TRBJ2-1	12	.	TGTGCCACCGCTGAGCACGACAATGAGCAGTTCTTC	CATAEHDNEQFF
.	TRBV24-1	TRBJ2-5	16	TRBD2	TGTGCCACCAGTGAGACGAGCGGGGGTTCTCTGGAGACCCAGTACTTC	CATSETSGGSLETQYF
.	TRBV10-2	TRBJ1-4	15	.	TGCGCCAGCAGTGAGTCGAGGGGGTTAGGGGAAAAACTGTTTTTT	CASSESRGLGEKLFF
.	TRBV9	TRBJ2-1	16	.	TGTGCCAGCAGCCCCGGTCTAGGCGGGCTTTACAATGAGCAGTTCTTC	CASSPGLGGLYNEQFF
.	TRBV4-1	TRBJ2-1	15	TRBD1	TGCGCCAGCAGCCAAAGGACAGGGACCTACAATGAGCAGTTCTTC	CASSQRTGTYNEQFF
once	TRBV30	TRBJ2-2	15	TRBD1	TGTGCCTGGAATACGGGACAGGGGAACACCGGGGAGCTGTTTTTT	CAWNTGQGNTGELFF
.	TRBV7-3	TRBJ2-1	15	TRBD1	TGTGCCAGCAGCGGACAGGGTCGATCCTACAATGAGCAGTTCTTC	CASSGQGRSYNEQFF
.	TRBV6-5	TRBJ1-1	13	TRBD1	TGTGCCAGCATCGGACAGGTGAACACTGAAGCTTTCTTT	CASIGQVNTEAFF
once	TRBV7-8	TRBJ2-7	14	.	TGTGCCAGCAGCTTAACCAGGGTGGCCTACGAGCAGTACTTC	CASSLTRVAYEQYF
.	TRBV23-1	TRBJ2-7	17	TRBD1	TGCGCCAGCAGTCAATCTCCCCCAGGGGCAGGGGGCTACGAGCAGTACTTC	CASSQSPPGAGGYEQYF
.	TRBV5-1	TRBJ1-2	14	.	TGCGCCAGCAGCTTGCAGGGGCGCCGGAATGGCTACACCTTC	CASSLQGRRNGYTF
.	TRBV19	TRBJ1-4	16	.	TGTGCCAGTAGTATGGGCGGGGGAACAACTAATGAAAAACTGTTTTTT	CASSMGGGTTNEKLFF
.	TRBV11-2	TRBJ2-7	18	.	TGTGCCAGCAGCTTAGAGAGGGACACCACCAAAGGCTCCTACGAGCAGTACTTC	CASSLERDTTKGSYEQYF
.	TRBV28	TRBJ1-2	14	.	TGTGCCAGCAGTACCCACCCGGCTAACTATGGCTACACCTTC	CASSTHPANYGYTF
.	TRBV7-2	TRBJ1-2	15	TRBD1	TGTGCCAGCAGCTTAGATAAGGAGGGGGCGGGAGGCTACACCTTC	CASSLDKEGAGGYTF
.	TRBV7-9	TRBJ2-1	14	.	TGTGCCAGCAGCTTAGTAGCGGAGAGGTATGAGCAGTTCTTC	CASSLVAERYEQFF
.	TRBV5-8	TRBJ1-6	11	.	TGTGCCAGCAGCTTGACAGGGTCGGTCCACTTT	CASSLTGSVHF
.	TRBV19	TRBJ1-1	13	TRBD1	TGTGCCAGTACCCAGGACAGGGGGCTTGAAGCTTTCTTT	CASTQDRGLEAFF
.	TRBV7-2	TRBJ1-5	12	.	TGTGCCAGCAGCGGGGGCTCACAGCCCCAGCATTTT	CASSGGSQPQHF
.	TRBV10-2	TRBJ2-4	15	TRBD1	TGCGCCAGCAGTGGGACAAGGACAGGCGGAAACATTCAGTACTTC	CASSGTRTGGNIQYF
.	TRBV19	TRBJ2-4	13	TRBD2	TGTGCCAGTAGTACCTCGTGGGGGGGCATTCAGTACTTC	CASSTSWGGIQYF
.	TRBV27	TRBJ2-7	14	TRBD2	TGTGCCAGCAGTTTAACGGGGGGGCGACGCGAGCAGTACTTC	CASSLTGGRREQYF
.	TRBV20-1	TRBJ1-2	13	TRBD1	TGCAGTGCTAGTCCCGACAGGGACTATGGCTACACCTTC	CSASPDRDYGYTF
.	TRBV10-1	TRBJ1-5	17	TRBD1	TGCGCCAGCAGCGACGACAGGGGTTTGGATCGCAATCAGCCCCAGCATTTT	CASSDDRGLDRNQPQHF
.	TRBV9	TRBJ2-5	14	TRBD1	TGTGCCAGCAGCGCAGGACAGGTATTAGAGACCCAGTACTTC	CASSAGQVLETQYF
once	TRBV28	TRBJ2-1	12	TRBD2	TGTGCCAGCAGTTCGCGAGCGGGGATCCCGTTCTTC	CASSSRAGIPFF
.	TRBV13	TRBJ2-3	14	TRBD2	TGTGCCAGCAGCACCGGGACTAGCGGGAGTACGCAGTATTTT	CASSTGTSGSTQYF
.	TRBV6-5	TRBJ2-7	10	.	TGTGCCTCAGGACAGCTCGAGCAGTACTTC	CASGQLEQYF
.	TRBV5-1	TRBJ1-1	13	.	TGCGCCAGCAGCTTGGTGGGGGCCGCTGAAGCTTTCTTT	CASSLVGAAEAFF
.	TRBV18	TRBJ1-1	14	TRBD1	TGTGCCAGCTCACCAGGGACAGCTAACACTGAAGCTTTCTTT	CASSPGTANTEAFF
.	TRBV14	TRBJ2-1	14	.	TGTGCCAGCAGCCAGGTTCAGGGTCGGGATGAGCAGTTCTTC	CASSQVQGRDEQFF
.	TRBV5-4	TRBJ2-3	13	.	TGTGCCAGCAGCTTGCAGGGCCCAGATACGCAGTATTTT	CASSLQGPDTQYF
once	TRBV28	TRBJ1-6	14	TRBD1	TGTGCCAGCAGTTTGGGACAGGGGAGGACACCCCTCCACTTT	CASSLGQGRTPLHF
.	TRBV5-4	TRBJ2-1	16	.	TGTGCCAGCAGCTTAAGTAGAACCGGGACTTACAATGAGCAGTTCTTC	CASSLSRTGTYNEQFF